The 18 T cell receptor beta chains below all came from one sample that was sequenced in a study of beta chain features in type 1 diabetes. Expressed TCRB transcripts got sequenced, as all isolated RNA was reverse transcribed. The table came from immunoSEQ multiplex PCR; TCRdb's copy has only in-frame clones and leaves some out. The sample lists over 200,000 clones, 11% occurring once. Findings of the study overall: People with Type 1 diabetes carried modestly yet significantly shorter TCRB CDR3s in all four CD4+ subsets.

No antigen is known for these receptors. The sequenced sample consisted of naive CD4+ T cells from blood. These receptors were taken from a man under 40 with type 1 diabetes.

This chain uses TRBV21-1 with TRBJ1-5. TRBV21-1 is assigned pseudogene status. CDR3 size: 13 residues. The CDR3 DNA reads as TGTGCCAGCAGCAACCTGAGCAATCAGCCCCAGCATTTT. Amino acids: CASSNLSNQPQHF.

This clone was observed a few times. This chain links TRBV5-1 with TRBJ2-1; TRBD2 matches at 9 bases. There are 15 residues in the CDR3. Germline-derived CDR1 and CDR2 are SGHRS and YFSETQ. V shed 4 bases, J shed 1 base, and the junction held 3 bases outside the gene matches. CDR3 loop: CASSGGGGSYNEQFF. In DNA, the CDR3 is TGCGCCAGCAGCGGCGGGGGGGGTTCCTACAATGAGCAGTTCTTC. Using reference TRBV5-1 and TRBJ2-1 for the parts outside the CDR3, the full variable domain is KAGVTQTPRYLIKTRGQQVTLSCSPISGHRSVSWYQQTPGQGLQFLFEYFSETQRNKGNFPGRFSGRQFSNSRSEMNVSTLELGDSALYLCASSGGGGSYNEQFFGPGTRLTVL.

The rearrangement uses TRBV30 and TRBJ2-5; tentative D call: TRBD2 (5 bases). The CDR3 is 13 amino acids. Deletions cut 0 bases from V and 4 bases from J, with 9 bases between. Per the germline V gene, CDR1 is GTSNPN and CDR2 is SVGIG (reference sequence). The DNA of the CDR3 is TGTGCCTGGAGTGTAAGACGGGGAGAGACCCAGTACTTC. This gives the protein CAWSVRRGETQYF.

This chain links TRBV9 with TRBJ1-6; 9 nucleotides line up with TRBD1. Germline CDR1 is SGDLS and CDR2 is YYNGEE. V shed 0 bases, J shed 7 bases, and the junction held 8 bases outside the gene matches. The CDR3 has 17 amino acids. CDR3 sequence reads: CASSVGDRDLRNSPLHF. As DNA, the CDR3 is TGTGCCAGCAGCGTAGGGGACAGGGACCTCCGGAATTCACCCCTCCACTTT.

This clone turned up a few times. The chain employs TRBV4-3 and TRBJ2-2; 11 bases fit TRBD2. V lost 3 bases to trimming and J lost 1 base; unmatched junction nucleotides: 10. The V gene's germline CDR1 is LGHNA and CDR2 YSLEER. This CDR3 spans 19 amino acids. In nucleotides, the CDR3 is TGCGCCAGCAGCCAGAGACTAGCGGGGAGCTACCGGAACACCGGGGAGCTGTTTTTT. Translating gives CASSQRLAGSYRNTGELFF.

V is TRBV4-2 and J is TRBJ1-2; D uncertain. V was pared by 1 base and J by 7 bases, with 16 bases between. The CDR3 covers 15 residues. Germline V gene lookup returns CDR1 LGHNA and CDR2 YNFKEQ. CDR3 residues: CASSQAPAAESGYTF. CDR3 coding DNA: TGTGCCAGCAGCCAAGCCCCCGCGGCAGAGTCTGGCTACACCTTC.

This clone occurred a few times. V gene TRBV9 combines with J gene TRBJ1-2, with 12 bases lining up with TRBD1. V lost 2 bases and J lost 7; bases outside the gene matches: 6. The germline V gene has CDR1 SGDLS and CDR2 YYNGEE. The CDR3 consists of 15 residues. The CDR3 DNA reads as TGTGCCAGCAGCGTTTCCGGGACAGGGGGCGTTGGCTACACCTTC. Translation: CASSVSGTGGVGYTF. The entire variable domain, with the rest obtained from reference TRBV9 and TRBJ1-2, is as follows: DSGVTQTPKHLITATGQRVTLRCSPRSGDLSVYWYQQSLDQGLQFLIQYYNGEERAKGNILERFSAQQFPDLHSELNLSSLELGDSALYFCASSVSGTGGVGYTFGSGTRLTVV.

This clone was seen only a few times. The V and J genes are TRBV27 and TRBJ2-3, with a possible D match to TRBD2 (6 bases). Deletions cut 5 bases from V and 3 bases from J, with 15 bases between. The germline V gene encodes CDR1 MNHEY and CDR2 SMNVEV (reference sequence). The CDR3 has 15 amino acids. The chain's CDR3 is CASSPMAAGTDTQYF. The CDR3 bases are TGTGCCAGCAGTCCCATGGCGGCGGGGACAGATACGCAGTATTTT.

There are a few counts of this clone. The gene calls are TRBV9 and TRBJ1-3; D is uncertain. This CDR3 has 14 amino acids. Germline loops: CDR1 SGDLS, CDR2 YYNGEE. Trimming shortened V by 1 base and J by 1 base, and 6 bases separated the two germline ends. CDR3 in amino acids: CASSVRGSGNTIYF. The CDR3 nucleotides read TGTGCCAGCAGCGTAAGAGGGTCTGGAAACACCATATATTTT.

The V call is TRBV7-9, the J call TRBJ1-6, with TRBD1 as a possible D gene (5 bases). The CDR3 sequence is 15 residues long. Germline V gene lookup returns CDR1 SEHNR and CDR2 FQNEAQ (reference sequence). Trimming stripped 6 bases from V and 8 bases from J, with 17 bases between. The chain's CDR3 is CASSYKFREDSPLHF. The CDR3 coding sequence is TGTGCCAGCAGTTATAAATTCAGGGAGGATTCACCCCTCCACTTT.

A few counts support this clone. The rearrangement joins TRBV7-2 to TRBJ2-2; no reliable D call. Trimming stripped 6 bases from V and 5 bases from J, with 10 bases between. Germline lookup yields CDR1 SGHTA and CDR2 FQGNSA. CDR3 size: 13 residues. CDR3 amino acids: CASSPWQTGELFF. The CDR3 DNA follows: TGTGCCAGCAGTCCGTGGCAGACCGGGGAGCTGTTTTTT.

The chain is built from TRBV11-2 and TRBJ1-3; tentatively, D is TRBD1 (6 bases). The germline gives CDR1 SGHAT, CDR2 FQNNGV. V was pared by 2 bases and J by 3 bases, with 11 bases between. The CDR3 is made up of 15 amino acids. In nucleotides, the CDR3 is TGTGCCAGCAGCTTACGGGGGGCGGGTGGAAACACCATATATTTT. Translating it yields CASSLRGAGGNTIYF.

This clone turned up a few times. Different DNA sequences within this sample yield the same CDR3. The CDR3 protein is CASSGGGETQYF. Written as DNA, the CDR3 is TGTGCCAGCAGTGGGGGAGGGGAGACCCAGTACTTC. The rearrangement links TRBV2 to TRBJ2-5; 7 bases fit TRBD2. V lost 4 bases to trimming and J lost 5 bases; unmatched junction nucleotides: 1. The CDR3 is made up of 12 amino acids. The germline V gene has CDR1 SNHLY and CDR2 FYNNEI.

This clone occurred a few times. The rearrangement joins TRBV6-5 to TRBJ2-7; tentatively, D is TRBD1 (6 bases). This CDR3 has 12 amino acids. Germline assignment: CDR1 MNHEY and CDR2 SVGAGI. V was cut by 6 bases and J by 7 bases, with 13 bases left in between. The CDR3 nucleotides are TGTGCCAGCAGCCTACAGGGTCGGGAGCAGTACTTC. It translates to CASSLQGREQYF.

This chain uses TRBV30 with TRBJ2-5, with 10 bases aligning to TRBD2. The CDR3 totals 13 residues. J gave up 5 bases and V 2 bases, and 2 bases lay outside the gene matches. Germline CDR1 GTSNPN, CDR2 SVGIG (reference sequence). CDR3 coding DNA: TGTGCCTGGAGTCTTAGCGGGGGGGAGACCCAGTACTTC. Amino acid sequence: CAWSLSGGETQYF.

This clone was observed a few times. This rearrangement joins TRBV9 to TRBJ2-4; a possible D gene is TRBD2 (5 bases). Germline V gene lookup returns CDR1 SGDLS and CDR2 YYNGEE. Trimming took off 0 bases at V and 8 bases at J, with 9 bases between the two ends. There are 13 residues in the CDR3. The CDR3 reads CASSVDKGDIQYF. CDR3 coding DNA: TGTGCCAGCAGCGTAGATAAGGGAGACATTCAGTACTTC.

In its sample, this clone was seen a few times. The CDR3 DNA reads as TGCAGCGCCTTGCCTGGGAGAGGTACAGATACGCAGTATTTT. Protein product: CSALPGRGTDTQYF. J is TRBJ2-3 and V is TRBV29-1, with D possibly TRBD2 on 5 matching bases. The V and J ends lost 7 bases and 3 bases respectively, with 17 bases between them. Germline values: CDR1 SQVTM, CDR2 ANQGSEA. The CDR3 has 14 amino acids.

In this sample, this clone turned up a few times. The CDR3 nucleotides are TGTGCCACCGGACAGGGCAAAGAGACCCAGTACTTC. Its translation is CATGQGKETQYF. This chain connects TRBV19 to TRBJ2-5; 8 positions agree with TRBD1. V gave up 10 bases and J gave up 3 bases; unmatched junction bases: 4. The CDR3 has 12 residues. Germline-derived CDR1 and CDR2 are LNHDA and SQIVND (reference sequence). Together with reference TRBV19 and TRBJ2-5, the CDR3 gives the full variable domain: DGGITQSPKYLFRKEGQNVTLSCEQNLNHDAMYWYRQDPGQGLRLIYYSQIVNDFQKGDIAEGYSVSREKKESFPLTVTSAQKNPTAFYLCATGQGKETQYFGPGTRLLVL.